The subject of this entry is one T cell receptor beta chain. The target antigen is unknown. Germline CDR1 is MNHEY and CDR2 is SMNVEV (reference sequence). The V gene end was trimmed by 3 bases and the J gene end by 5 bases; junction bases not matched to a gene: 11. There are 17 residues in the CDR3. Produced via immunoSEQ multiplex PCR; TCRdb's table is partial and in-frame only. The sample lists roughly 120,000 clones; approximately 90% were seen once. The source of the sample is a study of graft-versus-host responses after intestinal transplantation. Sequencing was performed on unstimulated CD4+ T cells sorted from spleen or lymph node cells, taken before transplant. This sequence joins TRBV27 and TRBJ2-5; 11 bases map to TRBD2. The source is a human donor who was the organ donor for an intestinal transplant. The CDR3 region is CASSFTRSSGRFETQYF. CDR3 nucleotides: TGTGCCAGCAGTTTTACCCGCTCTAGCGGGAGGTTTGAGACCCAGTACTTC.